The clone carrying this TCR beta chain was counted between two and nine times. The entry originates in a study of T cell repertoires in cytomegalovirus infection. Overall study: Signatures in public TCR beta sequences pointed to both CMV infection and matching HLA type.

MiXCR, applied by TCRdb to the reads, yields one record per CDR3 protein. The table includes about 320,000 distinct CDR3 sequences, 8% to 10% detected once. Sequences were obtained from PBMCs. This sequence originates from a human donor in good health (CMV status not recorded). Some clones in this sample may be carry-over from other donors' samples.

CDR3 bases: TGCAGTGCTAGAGATCCGAACGGGGCAGATACGCAGTATTTT. Its protein is CSARDPNGADTQYF. V is TRBV20-1 and J is TRBJ2-3; D perhaps matches TRBD2 (5 bases). The CDR3 covers 14 residues. Trimming shortened V by 0 bases and J by 4 bases, and 11 bases separated the two germline ends. Germline lookup yields CDR1 DFQATT and CDR2 SNEGSKA (reference sequence).